Listed here are 18 T cell receptor beta chains from one sample, sequenced in a study of CD8 T cells in ankylosing spondylitis. TCRdb re-analysed the 5' RACE reads in MiXCR, keeping a single row per CDR3 protein. The sample has some 63,000 distinct CDR3 sequences; about 6.2% are singletons. The specimen was synovial fluid, either unsorted or a sorted T cell fraction (not recorded which). Every receptor here comes from a male donor with ankylosing spondylitis.

The V and J genes are TRBV29-1 and TRBJ1-2, with D possibly TRBD1 on 6 matching bases. Trimming cost V 7 bases and J 2 bases, with 14 bases left between them. Germline lookup yields CDR1 SQVTM and CDR2 ANQGSEA. The CDR3 spans 13 residues. This CDR3 reads CSDLRGGNYGYTF. CDR3 nucleotides: TGCAGCGACCTACGGGGGGGCAACTATGGCTACACCTTC.

The table lists this clonotype with many counts. V and J are TRBV7-2 and TRBJ2-7, with 9 positions matching TRBD2. The CDR3 loop spans 16 amino acids. V shed 3 bases, J shed 2 bases, and the junction held 8 bases outside the gene matches. Germline CDR1 is SGHTA and CDR2 is FQGNSA. CDR3 coding DNA: TGTGCCAGCAGCTTGGAAAGGACTAGCGAGACCTACGAGCAGTACTTC. This codes for CASSLERTSETYEQYF.

This clonotype was seen many times. The chain couples TRBV20-1 to TRBJ2-1, with 8 bases aligning to TRBD2. Germline V gene data show CDR1 as DFQATT and CDR2 as SNEGSKA (reference sequence). The CDR3 contains 12 residues. The DNA for the CDR3 is TGCAGCGCCGCCGGGACTAGGCGCGAGCAGTTCTTC. Translated, it gives CSAAGTRREQFF.

This clonotype has more than one count but fewer than ten. This sequence joins TRBV6-6 and TRBJ2-7; no firm D call. The CDR3 is 12 residues long. The V and J ends lost 0 bases and 3 bases respectively, with 3 bases between them. Germline CDR1 reads MNHNY; CDR2 reads SVGAGI (reference sequence). The CDR3 reads CASSYSYYEQYF. For the CDR3, the DNA is TGTGCCAGCAGTTACTCCTACTACGAGCAGTACTTC.

The V and J genes are TRBV11-2 and TRBJ2-7; a weak D match, TRBD2 (6 bases). Between the trimmed V and J ends, which lost 1 base and 0 bases, there was a span of 13 bases. The CDR3 is 16 amino acids. The germline V gene has CDR1 SGHAT and CDR2 FQNNGV. CDR3 coding DNA: TGTGCCAGCAGCTTAGGAGTTCGGAGGGTCTCCTACGAGCAGTACTTC. Its protein is CASSLGVRRVSYEQYF.

This clonotype is labeled as medium-sized. The chain recombines TRBV24-1 with TRBJ2-3; a weak D match, TRBD2 (5 bases). Germline loops: CDR1 KGHDR, CDR2 SFDVKD. V dropped 2 bases and J dropped 9 bases, with 11 bases sitting between them. This CDR3 has 13 residues. The CDR3 loop reads CATSDSSLITQYF. As DNA, the CDR3 is TGTGCCACCAGTGATTCTAGCCTTATCACGCAGTATTTT.

V and J are TRBV19 and TRBJ1-1; D perhaps matches TRBD1 (5 bases). The V end was cut by 5 bases, the J end by 3 bases, with 13 bases between. The CDR3 sequence is 14 residues long. The germline V gene has CDR1 LNHDA and CDR2 SQIVND (reference sequence). In DNA form, the CDR3 reads TGTGCCAGTAGTGCAGGGAATTGGGACACTGAAGCTTTCTTT. As protein: CASSAGNWDTEAFF.

Many counts were recorded for this clonotype. CDR3 in DNA: TGCACTATCGGTAGTAGCTGGGGCCCTAAAAACATTCAGTACTTC. It yields the protein CTIGSSWGPKNIQYF. The rearrangement joins TRBV20-1 to TRBJ2-4; tentatively, D is TRBD1 (5 bases). The length of the CDR3 is 15 residues. Germline assignment: CDR1 DFQATT and CDR2 SNEGSKA (reference sequence).

This clonotype was found many times. The rearrangement joins TRBV5-1 to TRBJ1-1; D is undetermined. V was pared by 4 bases and J by 4 bases, with 11 bases between. CDR1 is SGHRS and CDR2 is YFSETQ in the germline V gene. The CDR3 has 13 residues. The CDR3 sequence: CASSVDWGTEAFF. The CDR3 DNA sequence: TGCGCCAGCAGCGTGGATTGGGGCACTGAAGCTTTCTTT. Looking up the rest from reference TRBV5-1 and TRBJ1-1 gives the full variable domain: KAGVTQTPRYLIKTRGQQVTLSCSPISGHRSVSWYQQTPGQGLQFLFEYFSETQRNKGNFPGRFSGRQFSNSRSEMNVSTLELGDSALYLCASSVDWGTEAFFGQGTRLTVV.

This clonotype was seen many times. The V gene is TRBV12-3 or TRBV12-4, the J gene TRBJ2-2; D gene unclear. V gave up 1 base and J gave up 6 bases, with 6 bases separating them. This CDR3 comprises 13 residues. CDR3 region: CASSLVWAGELFF. Here the CDR3 DNA reads TGTGCCAGCAGTTTAGTTTGGGCCGGGGAGCTGTTTTTT.

The rearrangement joins TRBV20-1 to TRBJ2-1; a weak D match, TRBD1 (6 bases). The CDR3 covers 15 residues. Trimming removed 3 bases at V and 4 bases at J, with 16 bases between. Germline V CDR1 and CDR2: DFQATT, SNEGSKA (reference sequence). In DNA form, the CDR3 reads TGCAGTGCTAGGGACACAGGGAAACCTTACAATGAGCAGTTCTTC. It encodes CSARDTGKPYNEQFF.

This clonotype has a handful of counts. The CDR3 sequence is CASSRGAGGTSEQFF. The CDR3, as DNA: TGTGCCAGCAGCCGTGGAGCGGGAGGTACTAGTGAGCAGTTCTTC. The rearrangement uses TRBV12-3 or TRBV12-4 and TRBJ2-1; 9 bases are a match to TRBD2. V dropped 6 bases and J dropped 9; count of bases not matched to a gene: 12. This CDR3 region has 15 residues.

At least ten counts were recorded for this clonotype. This chain joins TRBV28 and TRBJ1-5; the match to TRBD1 covers 7 bases. V shed 5 bases, J shed 6 bases, and the junction held 13 bases outside the gene matches. CDR1 is MDHEN, CDR2 SYDVKM, per germline. The CDR3 runs to 16 residues. This CDR3 is CASSDPDQGVPQPQHF. The DNA of the CDR3 is TGTGCCAGCAGTGACCCGGACCAGGGGGTTCCTCAGCCCCAGCATTTT.

The rearrangement links TRBV20-1 to TRBJ2-7; D gene unclear. The V gene lost 2 bases and the J gene lost 2 bases, with 10 bases spanning the gap. Germline CDR1 reads DFQATT; CDR2 reads SNEGSKA (reference sequence). This CDR3 is built from 13 residues. The CDR3 DNA sequence: TGCAGTGCTAGAAGGGCCTCGGCCTACGAGCAGTACTTC. Translating gives CSARRASAYEQYF.

The rearrangement joins TRBV11-3 to TRBJ2-3, with no clear D. Germline V gene lookup returns CDR1 SGHNT and CDR2 YENEEA. This CDR3 is 15 amino acids long. The V gene lost 1 base and the J gene lost 3 bases, with 11 bases spanning the gap. In DNA form, the CDR3 reads TGTGCCAGCAGCTTAGGACTCGACGGGACAGATACGCAGTATTTT. Residues: CASSLGLDGTDTQYF.

In its sample, this clonotype was seen many times. V is TRBV5-1 and J is TRBJ2-2; TRBD2 matches 12 bases. The CDR3 covers 16 residues. CDR1 and CDR2 from the germline V gene are SGHRS and YFSETQ. V lost 4 bases to trimming and J lost 6 bases; unmatched junction nucleotides: 7. CDR3 DNA: TGCGCCAGCAGCGCAACTAGCGGGAGGAGACCCGGGGAGCTGTTTTTT. Residues: CASSATSGRRPGELFF.

This clonotype has ten or more counts. This rearrangement joins TRBV5-1 to TRBJ2-3; D is unclear. Looked up from germline, CDR1 is SGHRS and CDR2 is YFSETQ. V shed 0 bases and J shed 2 bases, with 7 bases lying between them. The CDR3 is made up of 14 amino acids. CDR3 sequence (DNA): TGCGCCAGCAGCTTGGTACAAGCCACAGATACGCAGTATTTT. Amino acid sequence: CASSLVQATDTQYF.

The chain employs TRBV5-1 and TRBJ2-3; 14 nucleotides match TRBD2. The CDR3 loop spans 17 amino acids. Unmatched junction bases numbered 4, after V lost 4 bases and J lost 0 bases. The germline V gene encodes CDR1 SGHRS and CDR2 YFSETQ. CDR3 sequence reads: CASSPGLAGGSTDTQYF. CDR3 bases: TGCGCCAGCAGCCCTGGACTAGCGGGAGGTAGCACAGATACGCAGTATTTT.